The clone carrying this TCR beta chain was detected once. No antigen is known for it. Researchers generated TCR beta cDNA from approximately 520 ng of total RNA, relying on a constant-region primer. Three nested multiplex PCR rounds of slightly modified ARM-PCR generated TCR beta libraries. TRBV1-TRBV30 forward primers paired with a C-beta reverse primer were used in the first two PCR rounds, which ran roughly 9 cycles each. TCRdb itself ran the multiplex PCR reads through MiXCR, one entry per CDR3 protein. The table records about 92,000 distinct CDR3 sequences, less than 75% of them present only once. The sample originates from a study of tumor-infiltrating lymphocytes in primary liver carcinoma. Background on the study: Each of the growths was stage T1-T3 N0M0, extending about 4 to 11 cm across. Productive TCRbeta read yields ran from roughly 3.5 to 7 million per sample and were similar between tissues.

Without any cell sorting, about 19-32 mg of bulk tissue yielded co-extracted RNA and DNA. General observations from the study: Significantly greater top-250-clone fractions characterized tumors relative to blood (p = 0.039).

The CDR3 length is 14 residues. V lost 6 bases to trimming and J lost 2 bases, with 13 bases between them. Germline V gene lookup returns CDR1 ENHRY and CDR2 SYGVKD. The chain carries TRBV10-3 and TRBJ2-5, with D tentatively TRBD1 (5 bases). The source is a man aged 35-49 years with primary liver carcinoma and hepatitis B virus infection. The specimen sequenced was tumor-adjacent normal liver tissue. The CDR3 DNA sequence: TGTGCCATCAGCCCAGGAGACAGACAAGAGACCCAGTACTTC. Its translation is CAISPGDRQETQYF.